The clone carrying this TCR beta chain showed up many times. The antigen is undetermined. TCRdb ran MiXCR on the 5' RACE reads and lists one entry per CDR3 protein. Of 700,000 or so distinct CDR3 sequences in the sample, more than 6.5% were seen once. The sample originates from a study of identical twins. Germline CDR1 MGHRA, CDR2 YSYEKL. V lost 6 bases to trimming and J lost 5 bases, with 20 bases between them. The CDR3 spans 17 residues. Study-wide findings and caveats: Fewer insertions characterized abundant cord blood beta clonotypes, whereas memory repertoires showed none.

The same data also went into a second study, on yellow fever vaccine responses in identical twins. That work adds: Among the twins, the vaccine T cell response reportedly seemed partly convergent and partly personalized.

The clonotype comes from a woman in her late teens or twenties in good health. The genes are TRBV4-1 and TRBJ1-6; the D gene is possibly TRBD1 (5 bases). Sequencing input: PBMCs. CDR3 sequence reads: CASSPRRLTGNNSPLHF. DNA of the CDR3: TGCGCCAGCAGTCCAAGAAGGTTAACAGGCAATAATTCACCCCTCCACTTT.